Here is one T cell receptor (beta chain) with its context. A second PCR, run for about 6 to 11 cycles, used a sample-barcoded 5' primer plus a J-beta primer mix. TCRdb independently ran MiXCR on the 5' RACE reads; one entry per CDR3 protein. This sample has more than 900,000 distinct CDR3 sequences; about 23% occur once, and the top ten carry about 0.72%. This entry is derived from a study of blood T cells in healthy people across ages. There are 12 residues in the CDR3. V shed 8 bases and J shed 5 bases, with 10 bases lying between them. Per the germline V gene, CDR1 is MNHNY and CDR2 is SVGAGI (reference sequence). These data are also associated with another study on T cells of mothers and their children.

Input material: blood. The TCR comes from a girl aged 2-10 years in good health. The chain joins TRBV6-6 to TRBJ2-1, with D uncertain. Here the CDR3 DNA reads TGTGCCAGCGGACGGCGAGACAATGAGCAGTTCTTC. It is translated as CASGRRDNEQFF.